Listed below are T cell receptor beta chains from one sample, sequenced in a study of shared clonotypes between healthy human individuals. Here immunoSEQ multiplex PCR was the method, and the copy in TCRdb shows in-frame clones only, minus some. The sample contains about 2.2 million clones, about 92% of which appear only once. Sequencing input: naive CD8+ T cells from PBMCs. The receptors derive from a man younger than 35 in good health. Some clones in this sample may be carry-over from other donors' samples. Both conserved end residues are part of each CDR3. Each record gives: J gene, V gene, clone size, D gene, CDR3 protein, CDR3 DNA. The D gene is left open where the match is weak. For some rows the clone size is stated as once, few or many, or as a class when expanded; others skip it.

TRBJ2-3,TRBV7-2,once,NA,CASTAPFSSTDTQYF,TGTGCCAGCACGGCCCCTTTTTCTAGCACAGATACGCAGTATTTT
TRBJ1-2,TRBV19,NA,NA,CASGGVSHPKGYGYTF,TGTGCCAGTGGGGGTGTGTCGCATCCCAAGGGCTATGGCTACACCTTC
TRBJ2-6,TRBV28,NA,NA,CASNGVFTGANVLTF,TGTGCCAGCAATGGGGTGTTCACTGGGGCCAACGTCCTGACTTTC
TRBJ2-5,TRBV4-2,NA,TRBD1,CASSFGTGVYQETQYF,TGTGCCAGCAGCTTTGGGACAGGGGTGTACCAAGAGACCCAGTACTTC
TRBJ2-3,TRBV7-9,NA,TRBD1,CASSSPPGTGDTDTQYF,TGTGCCAGCAGCTCCCCTCCCGGGACAGGGGACACAGATACGCAGTATTTT
TRBJ2-1,TRBV7-3,NA,NA,CASSLTGGSYNEQFF,TGTGCCAGCAGCTTAACGGGGGGCTCCTACAATGAGCAGTTCTTC
TRBJ2-7,TRBV10-3,NA,TRBD2,CATRDTGTGGEQYF,TGTGCCACGAGGGACACCGGGACGGGAGGGGAGCAGTACTTC
TRBJ2-2,TRBV9,NA,TRBD1,CASSLTGAVVWELFF,TGTGCCAGCAGCCTAACAGGGGCGGTGGTCTGGGAGCTGTTTTTT
TRBJ2-2,TRBV7-6,NA,NA,CASSSPLTGELFF,TGTGCCAGCTCAAGCCCGCTCACCGGGGAGCTGTTTTTT
TRBJ1-1,TRBV7-9,NA,NA,CASSSRTDQTEAFF,TGTGCCAGCAGCTCCCGGACAGACCAGACTGAAGCTTTCTTT
TRBJ2-3,TRBV28,once,NA,CASSPPGSTSGTDTQYF,TGTGCCAGCAGTCCCCCTGGGTCCACCTCTGGCACAGATACGCAGTATTTT
TRBJ2-5,TRBV13,NA,NA,CASSPGRIQETQYF,TGTGCCAGCAGCCCCGGGCGGATACAAGAGACCCAGTACTTC
TRBJ1-2,TRBV11-2,once,NA,CASSQGDWGYTF,TGTGCCAGCAGCCAAGGGGACTGGGGCTACACCTTC
TRBJ1-1,TRBV6-5,NA,NA,CASSQSYVTDEAFF,TGTGCCAGCAGTCAGAGCTACGTGACGGATGAAGCTTTCTTT
TRBJ1-2,TRBV27,NA,NA,CASSLSGAARGVTGYTF,TGTGCCAGCAGTTTATCGGGGGCGGCCAGGGGAGTAACGGGCTACACCTTC
TRBJ2-7,TRBV27,NA,NA,CASSLSPPHEQYF,TGTGCCAGCAGTTTATCCCCCCCACACGAGCAGTACTTC
TRBJ1-2,TRBV7-9,NA,NA,CASSFGRPKDNYGYTF,TGTGCCAGCAGCTTTGGGCGGCCCAAAGACAACTATGGCTACACCTTC
TRBJ2-7,TRBV7-8,NA,TRBD2,CASSRGLAGDLSYEQYF,TGTGCCAGCAGCCGCGGACTAGCGGGAGATTTAAGCTACGAGCAGTACTTC
TRBJ2-1,TRBV28,NA,TRBD2,CASSRGLANEQFF,TGTGCCAGCAGTCGGGGACTAGCGAATGAGCAGTTCTTC
TRBJ1-2,TRBV5-4,NA,NA,CASRDNYGYTF,TGTGCCAGCCGTGATAACTATGGCTACACCTTC
TRBJ2-7,TRBV11-2,NA,NA,CASSYSGAGLSYEQYF,TGTGCCAGCAGCTATAGTGGGGCGGGCCTCTCCTACGAGCAGTACTTC
TRBJ2-3,TRBV7-9,NA,TRBD1,CASSIRDRPWDTQYF,TGTGCCAGCAGCATACGGGACAGACCCTGGGATACGCAGTATTTT
TRBJ2-7,TRBV13,NA,NA,CASSFQGLVYEQYF,TGTGCCAGCAGCTTTCAGGGTTTAGTCTACGAGCAGTACTTC
TRBJ2-7,TRBV7-9,NA,TRBD1,CASRVTGGPYEQYF,TGTGCCAGCAGGGTGACAGGGGGCCCCTACGAGCAGTACTTC
TRBJ2-7,TRBV13,NA,NA,CASSASDRPYEQYF,TGTGCCAGCAGTGCATCCGACAGACCCTACGAGCAGTACTTC
TRBJ1-4,TRBV7-9,NA,NA,CASSFTERELFF,TGTGCCAGCAGCTTTACCGAACGTGAACTGTTTTTT
TRBJ1-1,TRBV4-1,NA,NA,CASSQAPSGAEAFF,TGCGCCAGCAGCCAAGCTCCCTCGGGTGCTGAAGCTTTCTTT
TRBJ2-7,TRBV5-4,NA,NA,CASSLRLELSYEQYF,TGTGCCAGCAGCTTGAGGCTGGAGTTGTCCTACGAGCAGTACTTC
TRBJ2-7,TRBV12-5,NA,NA,CASGLSLDAEQYF,TGTGCTAGTGGTTTGTCGCTCGATGCTGAGCAGTACTTC
TRBJ1-5,TRBV27,NA,TRBD1,CASSLLGQGGNQPQHF,TGTGCCAGCAGCCTATTAGGACAGGGAGGCAATCAGCCCCAGCATTTT
TRBJ2-7,TRBV7-8,NA,TRBD1,CASRDRGDVSYEQYF,TGTGCCAGCAGGGACAGGGGCGACGTCTCCTACGAGCAGTACTTC
TRBJ2-1,TRBV19,NA,TRBD2,CASSSVAGGPYNEQFF,TGTGCCAGTAGTTCGGTAGCGGGAGGCCCATACAATGAGCAGTTCTTC
TRBJ1-1,TRBV2,NA,TRBD1,CASSSTGGTEAFF,TGTGCCAGCAGTTCCACAGGGGGCACTGAAGCTTTCTTT
TRBJ1-2,TRBV6-5,NA,NA,CASSYSSGYTF,TGTGCCAGCAGTTACTCGAGTGGCTACACCTTC
TRBJ2-1,TRBV19,once,NA,CASSMGGLAEYNEQFF,TGTGCCAGTAGTATGGGGGGCCTAGCGGAATACAATGAGCAGTTCTTC
TRBJ1-2,TRBV2,NA,NA,CASSEEVPAINYGYTF,TGTGCCAGCAGTGAAGAGGTACCAGCAATAAATTATGGCTACACCTTC
TRBJ1-2,TRBV29-1,NA,NA,CSVDTLTEKGYGYTF,TGCAGCGTTGATACCCTGACAGAAAAGGGCTATGGCTACACCTTC
TRBJ2-2,TRBV5-1,NA,NA,CASIGKNTGELFF,TGCGCCAGCATAGGAAAGAACACCGGGGAGCTGTTTTTT
TRBJ2-2,TRBV9,few,NA,CASSVGGGELFF,TGTGCCAGCAGCGTAGGTGGCGGGGAGCTGTTTTTT
TRBJ1-1,TRBV11-2,NA,NA,CASSIHGTSKKRDTEAFF,TGTGCCAGCAGCATACACGGGACATCAAAAAAAAGGGACACTGAAGCTTTCTTT
TRBJ2-2,TRBV18,NA,TRBD2,CASSPPKLAGVNTGELFF,TGTGCCAGCTCACCACCCAAACTAGCGGGAGTGAACACCGGGGAGCTGTTTTTT
TRBJ1-1,TRBV5-6,NA,NA,CASSLLYMYTDQGEAFF,TGTGCCAGCAGCTTGTTATACATGTACACCGATCAGGGGGAAGCTTTCTTT
TRBJ1-1,TRBV19,NA,NA,CASSIRLGRRDTEAFF,TGTGCCAGTAGTATACGTCTGGGACGCCGAGACACTGAAGCTTTCTTT
TRBJ2-1,TRBV7-2,NA,TRBD2,CASSPRGLAGLNEQFF,TGTGCCAGCAGCCCCCGGGGACTAGCGGGCCTCAATGAGCAGTTCTTC
TRBJ2-7,TRBV7-2,NA,TRBD2,CASSLRLAFYEQYF,TGTGCCAGCAGCCTCCGACTAGCTTTCTACGAGCAGTACTTC